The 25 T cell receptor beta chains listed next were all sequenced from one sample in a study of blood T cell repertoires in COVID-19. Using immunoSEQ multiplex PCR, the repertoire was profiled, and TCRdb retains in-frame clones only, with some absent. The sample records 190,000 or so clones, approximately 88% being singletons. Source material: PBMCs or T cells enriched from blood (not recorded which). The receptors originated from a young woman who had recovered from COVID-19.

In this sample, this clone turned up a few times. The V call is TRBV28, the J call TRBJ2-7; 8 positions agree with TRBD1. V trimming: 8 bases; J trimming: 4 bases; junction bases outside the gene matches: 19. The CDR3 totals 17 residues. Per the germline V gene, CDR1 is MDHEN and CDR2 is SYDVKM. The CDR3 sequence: CASPPGDRSTPLYEQYF. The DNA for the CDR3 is TGTGCCAGCCCTCCTGGGGACAGGTCCACCCCTCTTTACGAGCAGTACTTC.

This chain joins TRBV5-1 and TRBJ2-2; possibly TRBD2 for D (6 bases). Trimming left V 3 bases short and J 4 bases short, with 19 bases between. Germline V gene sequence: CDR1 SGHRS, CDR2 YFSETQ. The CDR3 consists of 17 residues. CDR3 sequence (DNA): TGCGCCAGCAGCTCCTACTTAGCGGTGTCGGGCACCGGGGAGCTGTTTTTT. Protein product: CASSSYLAVSGTGELFF.

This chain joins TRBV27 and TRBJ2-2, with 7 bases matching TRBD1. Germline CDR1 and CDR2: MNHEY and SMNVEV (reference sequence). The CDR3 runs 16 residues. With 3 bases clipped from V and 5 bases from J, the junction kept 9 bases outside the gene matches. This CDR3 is CASSLRGNRGTGELFF. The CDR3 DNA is TGTGCCAGCAGTTTGAGGGGAAACAGGGGAACCGGGGAGCTGTTTTTT.

The CDR3: CAWSRSTAVGPEAFF. Here the CDR3 DNA reads TGTGCCTGGAGTAGATCGACCGCGGTGGGGCCTGAAGCTTTCTTT. The chain combines TRBV30 with TRBJ1-1; D perhaps matches TRBD1 (5 bases). Trimming pared 2 bases from V and 6 bases from J, leaving 19 bases between. The CDR3 consists of 15 residues. The germline CDR1 and CDR2 sequences are GTSNPN and SVGIG (reference sequence). The variable domain in full, completed from reference TRBV30 and TRBJ1-1, reads SQTIHQWPATLVQPVGSPLSLECTVEGTSNPNLYWYRQAAGRGLQLLFYSVGIGQISSEVPQNLSASRPQDRQFILSSKKLLLSDSGFYLCAWSRSTAVGPEAFFGQGTRLTVV.

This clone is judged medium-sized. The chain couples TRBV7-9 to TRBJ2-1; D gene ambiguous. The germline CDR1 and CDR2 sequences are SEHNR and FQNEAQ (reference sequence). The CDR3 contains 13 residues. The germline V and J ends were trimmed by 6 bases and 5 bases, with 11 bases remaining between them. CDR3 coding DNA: TGTGCCAGCAGGGCAGGCGCGAACAATGAGCAGTTCTTC. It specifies CASRAGANNEQFF. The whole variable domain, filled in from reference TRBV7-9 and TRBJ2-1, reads DTGVSQNPRHKITKRGQNVTFRCDPISEHNRLYWYRQTLGQGPEFLTYFQNEAQLEKSRLLSDRFSAERPKGSFSTLEIQRTEQGDSAMYLCASRAGANNEQFFGPGTRLTVL.

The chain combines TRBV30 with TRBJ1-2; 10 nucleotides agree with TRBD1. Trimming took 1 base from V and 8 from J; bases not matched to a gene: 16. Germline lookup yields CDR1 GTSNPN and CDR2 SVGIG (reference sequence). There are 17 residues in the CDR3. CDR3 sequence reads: CAWSAARYSGTGAGYTF. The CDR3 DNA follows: TGTGCCTGGAGTGCTGCCAGGTATTCGGGGACAGGGGCCGGCTACACCTTC.

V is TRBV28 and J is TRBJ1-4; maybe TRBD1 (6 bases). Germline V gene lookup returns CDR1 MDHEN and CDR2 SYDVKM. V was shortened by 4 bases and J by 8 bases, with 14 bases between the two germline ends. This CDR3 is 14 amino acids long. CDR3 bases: TGTGCCAGCAGTTCAGGGGAAGTAGGGGAAAAACTGTTTTTT. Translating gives CASSSGEVGEKLFF.

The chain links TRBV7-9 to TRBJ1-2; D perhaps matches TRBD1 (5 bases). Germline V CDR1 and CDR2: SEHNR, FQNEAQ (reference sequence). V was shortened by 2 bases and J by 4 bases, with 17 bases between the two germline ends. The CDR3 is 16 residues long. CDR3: CASSLSGLGVPYGYTF. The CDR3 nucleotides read TGTGCCAGCAGCTTATCGGGCCTAGGGGTTCCCTATGGCTACACCTTC.

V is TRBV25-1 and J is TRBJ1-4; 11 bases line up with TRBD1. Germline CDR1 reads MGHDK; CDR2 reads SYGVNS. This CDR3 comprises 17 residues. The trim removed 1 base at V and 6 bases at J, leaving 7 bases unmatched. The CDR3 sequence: CASSEFWTGGEDEKLFF. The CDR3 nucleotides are TGTGCCAGCAGTGAATTTTGGACAGGGGGCGAAGATGAAAAACTGTTTTTT.

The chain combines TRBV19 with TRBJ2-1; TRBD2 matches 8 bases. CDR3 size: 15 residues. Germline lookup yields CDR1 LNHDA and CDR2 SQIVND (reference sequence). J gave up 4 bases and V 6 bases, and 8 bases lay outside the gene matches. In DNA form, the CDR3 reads TGTGCCAGTAGAACCTCGGGGGGGCCGTACAATGAGCAGTTCTTC. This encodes CASRTSGGPYNEQFF.

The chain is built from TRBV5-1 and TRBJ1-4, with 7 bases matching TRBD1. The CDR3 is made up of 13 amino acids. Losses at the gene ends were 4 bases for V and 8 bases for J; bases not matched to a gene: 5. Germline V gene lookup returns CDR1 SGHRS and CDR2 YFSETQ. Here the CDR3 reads CASSPGQAEKLFF. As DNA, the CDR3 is TGCGCCAGCAGCCCTGGACAGGCAGAAAAACTGTTTTTT.

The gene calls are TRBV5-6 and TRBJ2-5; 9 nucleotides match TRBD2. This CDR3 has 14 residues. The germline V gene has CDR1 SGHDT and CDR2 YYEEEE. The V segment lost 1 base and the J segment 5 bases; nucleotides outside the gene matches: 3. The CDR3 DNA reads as TGTGCCAGCAGCTTGACCACTAGCGGGGAGACCCAGTACTTC. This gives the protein CASSLTTSGETQYF.

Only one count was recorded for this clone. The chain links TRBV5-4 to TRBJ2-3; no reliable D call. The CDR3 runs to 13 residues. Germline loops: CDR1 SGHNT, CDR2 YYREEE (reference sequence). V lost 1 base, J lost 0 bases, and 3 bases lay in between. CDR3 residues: CASSLISTDTQYF. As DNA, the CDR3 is TGTGCCAGCAGCTTGATAAGCACAGATACGCAGTATTTT.

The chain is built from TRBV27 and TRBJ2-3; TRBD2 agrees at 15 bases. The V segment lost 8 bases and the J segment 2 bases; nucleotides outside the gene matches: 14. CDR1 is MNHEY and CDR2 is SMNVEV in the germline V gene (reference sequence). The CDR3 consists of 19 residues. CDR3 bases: TGTGCCAGCCTCGGCGTTGGACTAGCGGGGGGGAAATACACAGATACGCAGTATTTT. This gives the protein CASLGVGLAGGKYTDTQYF.

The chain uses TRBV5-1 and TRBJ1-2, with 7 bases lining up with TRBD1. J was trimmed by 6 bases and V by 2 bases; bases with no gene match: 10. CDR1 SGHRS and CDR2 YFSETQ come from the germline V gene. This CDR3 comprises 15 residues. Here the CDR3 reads CASSFTSDRADGYTF. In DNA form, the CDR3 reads TGCGCCAGCAGCTTTACGAGCGACAGGGCAGATGGCTACACCTTC.

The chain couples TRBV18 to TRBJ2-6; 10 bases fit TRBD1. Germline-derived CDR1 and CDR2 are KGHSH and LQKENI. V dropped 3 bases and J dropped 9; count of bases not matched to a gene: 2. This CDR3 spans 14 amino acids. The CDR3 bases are TGTGCCAGCTCACCGGACAGGGGGAACAACGTCCTGACTTTC. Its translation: CASSPDRGNNVLTF.

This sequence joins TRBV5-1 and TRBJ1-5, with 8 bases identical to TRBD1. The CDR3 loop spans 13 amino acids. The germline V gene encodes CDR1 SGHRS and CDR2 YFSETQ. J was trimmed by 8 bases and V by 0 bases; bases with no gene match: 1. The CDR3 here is CASSLAGQEPQHF. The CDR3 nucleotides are TGCGCCAGCAGCTTGGCGGGACAGGAGCCCCAGCATTTT.

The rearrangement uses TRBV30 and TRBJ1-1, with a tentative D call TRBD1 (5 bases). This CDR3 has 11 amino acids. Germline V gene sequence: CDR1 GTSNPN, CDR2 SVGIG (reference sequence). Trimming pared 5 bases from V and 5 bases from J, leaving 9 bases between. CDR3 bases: TGTGCCTGGGAAAGGGGTACTGAAGCTTTCTTT. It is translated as CAWERGTEAFF.

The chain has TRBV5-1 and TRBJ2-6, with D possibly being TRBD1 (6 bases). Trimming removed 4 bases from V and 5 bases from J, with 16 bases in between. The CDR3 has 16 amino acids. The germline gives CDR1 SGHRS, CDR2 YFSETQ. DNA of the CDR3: TGCGCCAGCAGCGAGACAGGAACCTCCCGGGCCAACGTCCTGACTTTC. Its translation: CASSETGTSRANVLTF.

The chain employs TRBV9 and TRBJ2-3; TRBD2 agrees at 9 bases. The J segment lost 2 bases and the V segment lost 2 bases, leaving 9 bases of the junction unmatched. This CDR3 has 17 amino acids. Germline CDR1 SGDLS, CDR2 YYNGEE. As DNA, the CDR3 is TGTGCCAGCAGCGTGATAGCGGGGGCCCGCCCCACAGATACGCAGTATTTT. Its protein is CASSVIAGARPTDTQYF.

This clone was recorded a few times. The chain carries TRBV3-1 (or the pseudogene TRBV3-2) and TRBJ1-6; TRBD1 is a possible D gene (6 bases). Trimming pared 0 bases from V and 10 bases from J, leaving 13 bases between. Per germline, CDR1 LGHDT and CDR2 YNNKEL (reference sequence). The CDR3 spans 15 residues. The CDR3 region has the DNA TGTGCCAGCAGCCAAGACGGCAGGGGACGATCACCCCTCCACTTT. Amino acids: CASSQDGRGRSPLHF.

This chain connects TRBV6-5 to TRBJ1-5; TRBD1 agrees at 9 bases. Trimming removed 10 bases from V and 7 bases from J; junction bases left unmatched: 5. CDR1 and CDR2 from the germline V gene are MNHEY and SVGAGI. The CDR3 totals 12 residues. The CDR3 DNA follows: TGTGCCACCGGACAGGGGAGCCAGCCCCAGCATTTT. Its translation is CATGQGSQPQHF.

Here the CDR3 DNA reads TGTGCCAGCAGCCCGGGAGTAAACACCGGGGAGCTGTTTTTT. Residues: CASSPGVNTGELFF. V gene TRBV5-4 combines with J gene TRBJ2-2, with D tentatively TRBD2 (6 bases). The CDR3 covers 14 residues. Trimming cost V 4 bases and J 2 bases, with 9 bases left between them. Germline CDR1 SGHNT, CDR2 YYREEE (reference sequence).

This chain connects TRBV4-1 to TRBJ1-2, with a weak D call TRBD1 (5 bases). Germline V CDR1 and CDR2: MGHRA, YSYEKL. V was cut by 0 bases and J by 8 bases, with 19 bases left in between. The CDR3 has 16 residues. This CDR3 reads CASSQDKRSGAGGYTF. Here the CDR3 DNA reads TGCGCCAGCAGCCAAGATAAGCGGTCCGGGGCGGGAGGCTACACCTTC.

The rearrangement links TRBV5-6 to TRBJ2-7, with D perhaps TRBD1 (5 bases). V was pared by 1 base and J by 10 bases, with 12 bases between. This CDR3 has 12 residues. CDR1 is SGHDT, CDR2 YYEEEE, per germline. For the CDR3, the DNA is TGTGCCAGCAGCTTGACAGGTGGGGATCAGTACTTC. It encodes CASSLTGGDQYF.